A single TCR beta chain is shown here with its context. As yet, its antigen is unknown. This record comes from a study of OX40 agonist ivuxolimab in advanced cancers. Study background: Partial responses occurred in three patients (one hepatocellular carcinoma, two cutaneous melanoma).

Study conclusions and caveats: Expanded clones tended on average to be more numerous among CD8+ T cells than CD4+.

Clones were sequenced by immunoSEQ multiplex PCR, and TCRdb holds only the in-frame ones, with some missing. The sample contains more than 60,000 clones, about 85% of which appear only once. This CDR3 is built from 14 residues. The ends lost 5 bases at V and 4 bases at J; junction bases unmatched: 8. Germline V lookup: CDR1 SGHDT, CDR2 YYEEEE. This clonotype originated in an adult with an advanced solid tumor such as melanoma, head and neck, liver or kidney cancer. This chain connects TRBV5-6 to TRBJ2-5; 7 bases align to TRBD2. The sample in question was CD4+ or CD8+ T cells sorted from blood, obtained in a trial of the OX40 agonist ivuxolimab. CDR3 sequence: CASRWEGRRETQYF. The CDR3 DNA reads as TGTGCCAGCAGGTGGGAGGGGCGGCGAGAGACCCAGTACTTC.